These 32 T cell receptor beta chains came from one sample sequenced in a study of blood T cells in healthy people across ages. Through a sample-barcoded 5' primer and a J-beta primer mix, a second PCR was run for about 7 to 12 cycles. Via MiXCR, TCRdb re-called the 5' RACE reads, giving one row per CDR3 protein. The table has about 730,000 distinct CDR3 sequences, about 42% seen once; the top ten hold 20% to 25%. Sequencing was carried out using blood. The receptors were sampled from a woman in her sixties in good health.

This sequence joins TRBV3-1 and TRBJ1-2, with D hard to call. The V end was cut by 3 bases, the J end by 5 bases, with 7 bases between. The germline V gene encodes CDR1 LGHDT and CDR2 YNNKEL (reference sequence). The CDR3 length is 12 residues. The CDR3 region is CASSQPAYGYTF. The CDR3 DNA reads as TGTGCCAGCAGCCAGCCGGCGTATGGCTACACCTTC.

The chain uses TRBV5-1 and TRBJ2-1; D ambiguous. Germline CDR1 is SGHRS and CDR2 is YFSETQ. The CDR3 runs 11 residues. Trimming stripped 3 bases from V and 10 bases from J, with 8 bases between. The CDR3 bases are TGCGCCAGCAGCTCAGGCATAGAGCAGTTCTTC. It codes for CASSSGIEQFF.

The J gene is TRBJ2-1, the V gene TRBV7-2, with D unclear. Trimming removed 5 bases at V and 4 bases at J, with 15 bases between. CDR3 length: 15 amino acids. Germline V gene sequence: CDR1 SGHTA, CDR2 FQGNSA. The CDR3 is CASSVLVGEYNEQFF. CDR3 bases: TGTGCCAGCAGCGTGCTAGTGGGTGAGTACAATGAGCAGTTCTTC.

The chain carries TRBV2 and TRBJ2-1, with 7 nucleotides matching TRBD1. J lost 7 bases, V lost 8 bases, and 5 bases had no gene match. Germline assignment: CDR1 SNHLY and CDR2 FYNNEI. The CDR3 runs 12 residues. The CDR3 here is CASGTDLNEQFF. In nucleotides, the CDR3 is TGTGCCAGCGGGACAGACCTTAATGAGCAGTTCTTC. Together with reference TRBV2 and TRBJ2-1, the CDR3 gives the full variable domain: EPEVTQTPSHQVTQMGQEVILRCVPISNHLYFYWYRQILGQKVEFLVSFYNNEISEKSEIFDDQFSVERPDGSNFTLKIRSTKLEDSAMYFCASGTDLNEQFFGPGTRLTVL.

Regarding this clonotype: A much more abundant neighbour one base away suggests this may be a read error. The chain recombines TRBV14 with TRBJ1-2; 7 bases are a match to TRBD1. The CDR3 is 15 amino acids. From germline, CDR1 is SGHDN and CDR2 FVKESK. In DNA, the CDR3 is TGTACCAGCAGCCAATCGACAGGGAGGGCCGCTGGCTACACCTTC. It translates to CTSSQSTGRAAGYTF.

The V call is TRBV9, the J call TRBJ2-1; D assignment may be TRBD1 or TRBD2 (6 bases each). The V end was cut by 1 base, the J end by 12 bases, with 20 bases between. Per germline, CDR1 SGDLS and CDR2 YYNGEE. The CDR3 length is 15 residues. The CDR3 loop reads CASSVSYLRTGAQFF. For the CDR3, the DNA is TGTGCCAGCAGCGTAAGCTATTTGAGGACGGGGGCGCAGTTCTTC.

This clonotype showed up just a few times. The CDR3 DNA follows: TGTGCCACCAGTCTCGTAGCGGGGAATGAGCAGTTCTTC. Protein sequence: CATSLVAGNEQFF. This chain uses TRBV15 with TRBJ2-1; TRBD2 agrees at 8 bases. The germline gives CDR1 LNHNV, CDR2 YYDKDF (reference sequence). The CDR3 contains 13 residues. Trimming at V came to 6 bases and at J to 7 bases, leaving 5 bases not matched to a gene.

The genes are TRBV6-6 and TRBJ2-1; D might be TRBD1 (7 bases). Germline lookup yields CDR1 MNHNY and CDR2 SVGAGI (reference sequence). This CDR3 contains 15 residues. V shed 5 bases and J shed 6 bases, with 17 bases lying between them. The CDR3 region has the DNA TGTGCCAGCAGTCGAGACAGGGTGGAGGGCAATGAGCAGTTCTTC. Amino acids: CASSRDRVEGNEQFF.

The chain is built from TRBV2 and TRBJ2-5, with 10 positions matching TRBD2. J was trimmed by 12 bases and V by 4 bases; bases with no gene match: 8. This CDR3 has 13 amino acids. In germline, CDR1 is SNHLY, CDR2 FYNNEI. The CDR3 sequence: CASSGPAGGREYF. The CDR3, as DNA: TGTGCCAGCAGTGGCCCAGCGGGGGGGCGGGAGTACTTC.

This clonotype showed up just a few times. V usage is TRBV7-2 and J usage is TRBJ2-1; D is unclear. Germline CDR1 and CDR2: SGHTA and FQGNSA. Trimming removed 2 bases at V and 6 bases at J, with 11 bases between. The CDR3 covers 14 residues. The CDR3 nucleotides are TGTGCCAGCAGCTTACGGACCCAACGCAATGAGCAGTTCTTC. Its protein is CASSLRTQRNEQFF.

The gene calls are TRBV12-3 or TRBV12-4 and TRBJ2-1; 7 bases fit TRBD2. There are 14 residues in the CDR3. After removal of 3 bases from V and 4 bases from J, the junction contained 3 bases not matched to a gene. The CDR3 DNA sequence: TGTGCCAGCAGTTTCCGGGGGGAATACAATGAGCAGTTCTTC. Its translation is CASSFRGEYNEQFF.

V and J are TRBV15 and TRBJ1-1; 7 bases match TRBD1. The CDR3 is made up of 15 amino acids. V shed 1 base and J 3 bases; nucleotides not matched to a gene: 5. CDR1 LNHNV and CDR2 YYDKDF come from the germline V gene (reference sequence). The CDR3 sequence: CATSRGQGKDTEAFF. In DNA form, the CDR3 reads TGTGCCACCAGCAGAGGACAGGGTAAAGACACTGAAGCTTTCTTT.

This clonotype was found once. The rearrangement uses TRBV4-1 and TRBJ1-4; D is possibly TRBD1 (6 bases). Per germline, CDR1 MGHRA and CDR2 YSYEKL. CDR3 size: 15 residues. With 4 bases removed from V and 6 bases from J, the gap between germline ends came to 15 bases. CDR3 nucleotide sequence: TGCGCCAGCAGCCCCTCGGGGGGCTTCGATGAAAAACTGTTTTTT. As protein: CASSPSGGFDEKLFF.

This chain uses TRBV3-1 with TRBJ1-2, with D tentatively TRBD1 (5 bases). Deletions cut 6 bases from V and 2 bases from J, with 10 bases between. Germline CDR1 is LGHDT and CDR2 is YNNKEL (reference sequence). This CDR3 spans 13 amino acids. CDR3 coding DNA: TGTGCCAGCAGAGGGACCCGGAACTATGGCTACACCTTC. This gives the protein CASRGTRNYGYTF.

The J gene is TRBJ2-7, the V gene TRBV29-1; TRBD2 is a possible D gene (7 bases). There are 18 residues in the CDR3. V lost 6 bases to trimming and J lost 1 base, with 28 bases between them. From germline, CDR1 is SQVTM and CDR2 ANQGSEA. The CDR3 sequence is CSVRGGGEFAAISYEQYF. The CDR3 nucleotides are TGCAGCGTCCGCGGGGGCGGAGAATTTGCAGCTATATCCTACGAGCAGTACTTC.

This sequence joins TRBV7-8 and TRBJ1-2; 8 bases fit TRBD1. V shed 1 base, J shed 3 bases, and the junction held 7 bases outside the gene matches. Germline V gives CDR1 SGHVS, CDR2 FQNEAQ. This CDR3 has 16 residues. The CDR3 sequence is CASSLGSWTGYYGYTF. CDR3 sequence (DNA): TGTGCCAGCAGCTTAGGGTCGTGGACAGGGTACTATGGCTACACCTTC.

This clonotype has more than one count but fewer than ten. The chain joins TRBV7-6 to TRBJ2-3; possibly TRBD2 for D (5 bases). This CDR3 contains 15 residues. CDR1 and CDR2 (germline): SGHVS, FNYEAQ. The V gene lost 5 bases and the J gene lost 3 bases, with 15 bases spanning the gap. The CDR3 region has the DNA TGTGCCAGCAGCCCCAAGCCCGGGGAAACAGATACGCAGTATTTT. Protein sequence: CASSPKPGETDTQYF. Filled out from reference TRBV7-6 and TRBJ2-3, the complete variable domain reads GAGVSQSPRYKVTKRGQDVALRCDPISGHVSLYWYRQALGQGPEFLTYFNYEAQQDKSGLPNDRFSAERPEGSISTLTIQRTEQRDSAMYRCASSPKPGETDTQYFGPGTRLTVL.

The V call is TRBV6-1, the J call TRBJ2-3, with unresolved D. Germline lookup yields CDR1 MNHNS and CDR2 SASEGT. Trimming removed 7 bases from V and 2 bases from J, with 10 bases in between. The CDR3 contains 13 residues. CDR3 amino acids: CASIVEPTDTQYF. CDR3 bases: TGTGCCAGCATTGTGGAACCCACAGATACGCAGTATTTT.

This clonotype was detected only a few times. The genes are TRBV3-1 and TRBJ1-5; tentative D call: TRBD1 (6 bases). The CDR3 is 15 amino acids. Germline-derived CDR1 and CDR2 are LGHDT and YNNKEL (reference sequence). V lost 4 bases and J 0 bases, leaving 10 bases between the germline ends. The CDR3 loop reads CASSPSTGSNQPQHF. The DNA for the CDR3 is TGTGCCAGCAGCCCTTCGACAGGTAGCAATCAGCCCCAGCATTTT.

The rearrangement uses TRBV12-3 or TRBV12-4 and TRBJ2-3; D may be TRBD1 (6 bases). The length of the CDR3 is 13 residues. V lost 11 bases to trimming and J lost 4 bases, with 16 bases between them. Here the CDR3 DNA reads TGTGCCGGTCAGGAGCGGACAGCAGATACGCAGTATTTT. Translation gives CAGQERTADTQYF.

The V gene is TRBV7-8, the J gene TRBJ2-7; D may correspond to TRBD1 or TRBD2 (6 bases each). The ends were cut back, 3 bases at V and 0 bases at J, with 12 bases in the middle. The germline gives CDR1 SGHVS, CDR2 FQNEAQ. The CDR3 loop spans 15 amino acids. The CDR3 sequence: CASSLTGGPSYEQYF. CDR3 DNA: TGTGCCAGCAGCTTGACCGGGGGCCCCTCCTACGAGCAGTACTTC.

This sequence joins TRBV6-2 or TRBV6-3 and TRBJ2-5; TRBD2 might be the D (5 bases). Germline CDR1 and CDR2: MNHEY and SVGEGT. CDR3 length equals 14 residues. Trimming cost V 6 bases and J 11 bases, with 22 bases left between them. The CDR3 sequence: CASRSGQSYNEQYF. In DNA, the CDR3 is TGTGCCAGCAGAAGCGGTCAGTCCTACAATGAGCAGTACTTC.

The chain couples TRBV28 to TRBJ2-1; possible D gene TRBD2, 5 bases. Germline V gene lookup returns CDR1 MDHEN and CDR2 SYDVKM. CDR3 length: 14 residues. Trimming cost V 6 bases and J 0 bases, with 9 bases left between them. CDR3 sequence reads: CASRVGGSYNEQFF. The CDR3 region has the DNA TGTGCCAGCAGAGTCGGAGGCTCCTACAATGAGCAGTTCTTC.

DNA of the CDR3: TGTGCCAGCAGCATGGACAGGGGCGGGTCACCCCTCCACTTT. Protein product: CASSMDRGGSPLHF. The chain has TRBV7-2 and TRBJ1-6; TRBD1 aligns across 9 bases. The CDR3 loop spans 14 amino acids. Germline values: CDR1 SGHTA, CDR2 FQGNSA. J was trimmed by 10 bases and V by 5 bases; bases with no gene match: 6.

This sequence joins TRBV6-2 or TRBV6-3 and TRBJ2-6; TRBD1 aligns across 7 bases. J gave up 8 bases and V 6 bases, and 13 bases lay outside the gene matches. The CDR3 consists of 16 residues. CDR1 is MNHEY, CDR2 SVGEGT, per germline. The chain's CDR3 is CASSWITGQRSNVLTF. Here the CDR3 DNA reads TGTGCCAGCAGCTGGATCACGGGACAGAGATCCAACGTCCTGACTTTC.

The chain recombines TRBV3-1 with TRBJ2-3, with D perhaps TRBD2 (5 bases). CDR1 is LGHDT and CDR2 is YNNKEL in the germline V gene (reference sequence). This CDR3 comprises 15 residues. V lost 0 bases and J lost 5, with 12 bases in between. The CDR3 loop is CASSQDFGEIDTQYF. CDR3 DNA sequence: TGTGCCAGCAGCCAAGACTTCGGGGAAATAGATACGCAGTATTTT.

The chain has TRBV6-5 and TRBJ1-1, with D possibly matching TRBD1 (5 bases). CDR3 size: 12 residues. The V and J ends lost 11 bases and 7 bases respectively, with 17 bases between them. CDR1 MNHEY and CDR2 SVGAGI come from the germline V gene. CDR3 protein: CAGNYSGGEAFF. CDR3 nucleotides: TGTGCCGGCAATTACTCTGGGGGTGAAGCTTTCTTT.

V gene TRBV12-3 or TRBV12-4 combines with J gene TRBJ2-2; 8 nucleotides agree with TRBD2. The CDR3 runs to 15 residues. Trimming at V came to 8 bases and at J to 6 bases, leaving 11 bases not matched to a gene. The CDR3 sequence is CASGLSGSNAGELFF. The CDR3 coding sequence is TGTGCCAGCGGGCTGAGCGGGAGTAACGCCGGGGAGCTGTTTTTT.

V usage is TRBV9 and J usage is TRBJ2-7; unclear D gene. The CDR3 runs 13 residues. Germline CDR1 reads SGDLS; CDR2 reads YYNGEE. Between the trimmed V and J ends, which lost 4 bases and 5 bases, there was a span of 13 bases. The CDR3 bases are TGTGCCAGCAGCCCCGGACCACTAAACGAGCAGTACTTC. Translation gives CASSPGPLNEQYF. The full variable domain, in which reference TRBV9 and TRBJ2-7 provide the parts outside the CDR3, is DSGVTQTPKHLITATGQRVTLRCSPRSGDLSVYWYQQSLDQGLQFLIQYYNGEERAKGNILERFSAQQFPDLHSELNLSSLELGDSALYFCASSPGPLNEQYFGPGTRLTVT.

In regard to this clonotype: One junction end disagrees with the germline gene, perhaps due to a read error. The chain couples TRBV12-5 to TRBJ2-1, with D perhaps matching TRBD1 (6 bases). Germline V gene lookup returns CDR1 LGHNT and CDR2 FRNRAP. The CDR3 has 17 amino acids. For the CDR3, the DNA is TGTGCTAGTGGTTTGGCCCCGCCGGGACAAGATTACAGTGAGCAGTTCTTC. Protein sequence: CASGLAPPGQDYSEQFF.

This clonotype has ten or more counts. This sequence joins TRBV10-3 and TRBJ2-1; 9 bases agree with TRBD1. This CDR3 spans 14 amino acids. From germline, CDR1 is ENHRY and CDR2 SYGVKD. The V gene end was trimmed by 5 bases and the J gene end by 4 bases; junction bases not matched to a gene: 3. DNA for the CDR3: TGTGCCATCAGTCCCGGGACAGGGTACAATGAGCAGTTCTTC. Amino acid sequence: CAISPGTGYNEQFF.

This clonotype was seen ten or more times. This rearrangement joins TRBV10-3 to TRBJ2-4, with 7 bases identical to TRBD1. This CDR3 spans 11 amino acids. The V and J ends lost 10 bases and 5 bases, in that order; junction bases with no gene match: 2. Germline CDR1 reads ENHRY; CDR2 reads SYGVKD. CDR3 sequence (DNA): TGTGCCACGCAGGGGGAAAACATTCAGTACTTC. Protein product: CATQGENIQYF.